This entry lists 15 T cell receptor beta chains sequenced from one sample in a study of blood T cell repertoires in COVID-19. Data came from immunoSEQ multiplex PCR; TCRdb stores just in-frame clones and leaves some out. The sample consists of 250,000 to 350,000 clones, about 88% of them appearing once. Sequencing used peripheral blood. The source is a woman in her sixties or seventies with COVID-19, enrolled during active disease.

The chain couples TRBV11-2 to TRBJ2-7; tentatively, D is TRBD1 (6 bases). The CDR3 has 16 residues. The germline V and J ends were trimmed by 4 bases and 1 base, with 17 bases remaining between them. The V gene's germline CDR1 is SGHAT and CDR2 FQNNGV. The chain's CDR3 is CASSYLETGSSYEQYF. The CDR3 nucleotides are TGTGCCAGCAGCTACCTAGAGACAGGATCTTCCTACGAGCAGTACTTC. Variable domain in full (rest from reference TRBV11-2 and TRBJ2-7): EAGVAQSPRYKIIEKRQSVAFWCNPISGHATLYWYQQILGQGPKLLIQFQNNGVVDDSQLPKDRFSAERLKGVDSTLKIQPAKLEDSAVYLCASSYLETGSSYEQYFGPGTRLTVT.

The rearrangement uses TRBV13 and TRBJ1-4; D ambiguous. The V gene lost 5 bases and the J gene lost 10 bases, with 8 bases spanning the gap. Germline V gene lookup returns CDR1 PRHDT and CDR2 FYEKMQ (reference sequence). The CDR3 is made up of 11 amino acids. The DNA for the CDR3 is TGTGCCAGCAGCCTAGCCGGAAAACTGTTTTTT. Residues: CASSLAGKLFF.

The chain combines TRBV18 with TRBJ2-7; 7 bases fit TRBD1. V shed 6 bases, J shed 6 bases, and the junction held 11 bases outside the gene matches. CDR1 is KGHSH and CDR2 is LQKENI in the germline V gene. This CDR3 has 14 amino acids. CDR3 DNA: TGTGCCAGCTCGCCTACAGGGGCGGTAGGCGAGCAGTACTTC. Translating it yields CASSPTGAVGEQYF.

The chain uses TRBV19 and TRBJ2-7; D uncertain. The CDR3 totals 14 residues. Per germline, CDR1 LNHDA and CDR2 SQIVND (reference sequence). Trimming took off 3 bases at V and 7 bases at J, with 16 bases between the two ends. As DNA, the CDR3 is TGTGCCAGTAGTATGTTGACATCTTCTACGGAGCAGTACTTC. Its translation: CASSMLTSSTEQYF.

The CDR3 sequence is CASSPAGQEANTEAFF. Written as DNA, the CDR3 is TGTGCCAGCAGCCCAGCGGGACAGGAAGCAAACACTGAAGCTTTCTTT. The chain employs TRBV3-1 (or the pseudogene TRBV3-2) and TRBJ1-1; 8 nucleotides match TRBD1. CDR3 size: 16 residues. Losses at the gene ends were 4 bases for V and 2 bases for J; bases not matched to a gene: 9. Per germline, CDR1 LGHDT and CDR2 YNNKEL (reference sequence).

The gene calls are TRBV27 and TRBJ1-6; D is possibly TRBD1 (5 bases). CDR1 and CDR2 from the germline V gene are MNHEY and SMNVEV (reference sequence). The CDR3 loop spans 14 amino acids. Trimming stripped 7 bases from V and 7 bases from J, with 14 bases between. Here the CDR3 DNA reads TGTGCCAGCAAGCATTCGACAGAGAATTCACCCCTCCACTTT. It codes for CASKHSTENSPLHF.

The rearrangement joins TRBV28 to TRBJ1-4; the D is unclear. V was pared by 3 bases and J by 0 bases, with 11 bases between. The germline CDR1 and CDR2 sequences are MDHEN and SYDVKM. The CDR3 consists of 16 residues. CDR3 DNA: TGTGCCAGCAGTTTTTTAGTGGGCCCAACTAATGAAAAACTGTTTTTT. It translates to CASSFLVGPTNEKLFF. The complete variable domain, with remaining parts taken from reference TRBV28 and TRBJ1-4, reads DVKVTQSSRYLVKRTGEKVFLECVQDMDHENMFWYRQDPGLGLRLIYFSYDVKMKEKGDIPEGYSVSREKKERFSLILESASTNQTSMYLCASSFLVGPTNEKLFFGSGTQLSVL.

This chain's CDR3 is CAISDQDRHGYTF. The DNA of the CDR3 is TGTGCCATCAGTGATCAGGACAGGCATGGCTACACCTTC. The genes are TRBV10-3 and TRBJ1-2; 7 nucleotides agree with TRBD1. Germline-derived CDR1 and CDR2 are ENHRY and SYGVKD. This CDR3 contains 13 residues. The V segment lost 3 bases and the J segment 6 bases; nucleotides outside the gene matches: 4.

The CDR3 is CASSLEGTGGLYEQYF. The CDR3 bases are TGTGCCAGCAGCTTAGAAGGGACAGGGGGCCTCTACGAGCAGTACTTC. The rearrangement uses TRBV7-3 and TRBJ2-7, with 12 bases fitting TRBD1. CDR1 SGHTA and CDR2 FQGTGA come from the germline V gene. V shed 2 bases, J shed 3 bases, and the junction held 5 bases outside the gene matches. This CDR3 is 16 amino acids long.

Turning to this clone: A read error may produce the germline difference seen at one junction end. The genes are TRBV6-5 and TRBJ1-3; 8 bases fit TRBD1. This CDR3 region has 16 residues. The germline gives CDR1 MNHEY, CDR2 SVGAGI. The CDR3 sequence is CTSSLQGAPGGNTIYF. The CDR3 bases are TGTACCAGCAGTTTGCAGGGGGCTCCAGGGGGAAACACCATATATTTT.

This CDR3 reads CASSLGGSGQGPGYTF. CDR3 bases: TGTGCCAGCAGCTTGGGTGGATCGGGACAGGGCCCTGGCTACACCTTC. This rearrangement joins TRBV7-2 to TRBJ1-2; 9 positions match TRBD1. This CDR3 spans 16 amino acids. CDR1 and CDR2 from the germline V gene are SGHTA and FQGNSA. Trimming took 3 bases from V and 7 from J; bases not matched to a gene: 12.

The chain carries TRBV7-2 and TRBJ1-1; 8 nucleotides line up with TRBD1. Germline V gene lookup returns CDR1 SGHTA and CDR2 FQGNSA. V lost 4 bases and J lost 5; bases outside the gene matches: 9. This CDR3 is 15 amino acids long. The chain's CDR3 is CASSYGVDRGTEAFF. The CDR3 region has the DNA TGTGCCAGCAGCTATGGTGTTGACAGGGGAACTGAAGCTTTCTTT.

The chain joins TRBV19 to TRBJ1-1; D perhaps matches TRBD1 (5 bases). The V gene lost 1 base and the J gene lost 10 bases, with 10 bases spanning the gap. The CDR3 has 12 amino acids. Germline CDR1 and CDR2: LNHDA and SQIVND (reference sequence). The CDR3 DNA reads TGTGCCAGTAGTATAGGACGGGGGGGAGCTTTCTTT. As protein: CASSIGRGGAFF.

The rearrangement uses TRBV6-5 and TRBJ1-1, with 7 bases identical to TRBD1. The CDR3 has 14 amino acids. Germline-derived CDR1 and CDR2 are MNHEY and SVGAGI. J gave up 4 bases and V 7 bases, and 9 bases lay outside the gene matches. The CDR3 sequence is CASKLTGLSTEAFF. DNA for the CDR3: TGTGCCAGCAAATTGACAGGGCTGAGCACTGAAGCTTTCTTT.

The rearrangement joins TRBV6-1 to TRBJ1-2, with D possibly matching TRBD1 (5 bases). The CDR3 covers 14 residues. Deletions cut 0 bases from V and 4 bases from J, with 9 bases between. The germline gives CDR1 MNHNS, CDR2 SASEGT. The CDR3 sequence is CASSEASGSYGYTF. The CDR3 DNA reads TGTGCCAGCAGTGAAGCTTCAGGGTCCTATGGCTACACCTTC.